The rows below give T cell receptor beta chains drawn from one sample of a study of shared clonotypes between healthy human individuals. Profiling relied on immunoSEQ multiplex PCR, and the TCRdb table lists in-frame clones only, not all of them. The sample includes a few million clones, just over 90% of them seen just once. The sequencing input was naive CD4+ T cells from PBMCs. The receptors derive from a man younger than 30 in good health. Some clones in this sample may be carry-over from other donors' samples. The CDR3 runs from the conserved cysteine through the conserved F or W. D genes are given only for firm matches. For some rows the clone size is stated as once, few or many, or as a class when expanded; others skip it.

NA,NA,TRBV28,TRBJ1-2,CASITWGRDGGYTF,TGTGCCAGCATCACTTGGGGCAGGGACGGTGGCTACACCTTC
NA,TRBD2,TRBV5-1,TRBJ2-7,CASSREGLAGVLQYF,TGCGCCAGCAGCCGGGAAGGACTAGCGGGAGTTCTGCAGTACTTC
NA,NA,TRBV5-1,TRBJ2-7,CASSLAATGLSYEQYF,TGCGCCAGCAGCTTGGCCGCTACGGGCCTCTCCTACGAGCAGTACTTC
once,NA,TRBV21-1,TRBJ1-1,CASSKEGENTEAFF,TGTGCCAGCAGCAAAGAGGGGGAGAACACTGAAGCTTTCTTT
NA,TRBD1,TRBV6-1,TRBJ2-1,CASSEGGQGYNEQFF,TGTGCCAGCAGTGAAGGGGGACAGGGCTACAATGAGCAGTTCTTC
NA,NA,TRBV10-3,TRBJ1-2,CAISEEVGNYGYTF,TGTGCCATCAGTGAGGAGGTGGGGAACTATGGCTACACCTTC
NA,TRBD1,TRBV28,TRBJ1-2,CASSEDRGRLWGYTF,TGTGCCAGCAGCGAGGACAGGGGAAGGCTGTGGGGCTACACCTTC
NA,NA,TRBV15,TRBJ2-1,CATSRGASEQFF,TGTGCCACCAGCAGGGGGGCTAGTGAGCAGTTCTTC
NA,NA,TRBV7-6,TRBJ2-2,CASSFGDRYTGELFF,TGTGCCAGCAGCTTCGGCGACAGATACACCGGGGAGCTGTTTTTT
NA,NA,TRBV6-6,TRBJ1-1,CASSYAGMNTEAFF,TGTGCCAGCAGTTACGCTGGGATGAACACTGAAGCTTTCTTT
NA,TRBD2,TRBV2,TRBJ2-1,CASSYQRSSGSGEQFF,TGTGCCAGCAGCTATCAGCGGTCTAGCGGGAGCGGTGAGCAGTTCTTC
NA,NA,TRBV5-4,TRBJ2-6,CASSGGRGSGANVLTF,TGTGCCAGCAGCGGGGGTCGGGGCTCTGGGGCCAACGTCCTGACTTTC
NA,NA,TRBV7-2,TRBJ2-7,CASSSRASVEQYF,TGTGCCAGCAGCTCTAGGGCTAGCGTAGAGCAGTACTTC
NA,NA,TRBV28,TRBJ2-3,CASSWGTARTDTQYF,TGTGCCAGCAGTTGGGGGACCGCACGCACAGATACGCAGTATTTT
NA,NA,TRBV6-5,TRBJ1-6,CASCWTSADSPLHF,TGTGCCAGCTGCTGGACATCGGCGGATTCACCCCTCCACTTT
NA,NA,TRBV11-2,TRBJ2-7,CASSAGWERYF,TGTGCCAGCAGCGCAGGCTGGGAGCGGTACTTC
NA,NA,TRBV7-9,TRBJ1-1,CASSPSIYNTEAFF,TGTGCCAGCAGCCCATCCATATACAACACTGAAGCTTTCTTT
NA,TRBD2,TRBV4-2,TRBJ2-7,CASSLTGQREGYEQYF,TGTGCCAGCAGCCTAACGGGGCAGCGGGAGGGCTACGAGCAGTACTTC
NA,NA,TRBV11-3,TRBJ2-3,CASSPSSSTDTQYF,TGTGCCAGCAGCCCTAGTTCTAGCACAGATACGCAGTATTTT
NA,NA,TRBV7-2,TRBJ1-2,CASSVRSGSNYGYTF,TGTGCCAGCAGCGTCCGATCGGGATCTAACTATGGCTACACCTTC
NA,NA,TRBV11-2,TRBJ2-1,CASSLLNEQFF,TGTGCCAGCAGCTTACTCAATGAGCAGTTCTTC
NA,NA,TRBV7-2,TRBJ2-3,CASSPGTPVVDTQYF,TGTGCCAGCAGCCCCGGGACTCCCGTGGTAGATACGCAGTATTTT
NA,NA,TRBV27,TRBJ1-4,CASSSVSTNEKLFF,TGTGCCAGCAGTTCAGTTAGCACTAATGAAAAACTGTTTTTT
NA,NA,TRBV7-2,TRBJ2-1,CASSLGGEQFF,TGTGCCAGCAGCTTAGGAGGCGAGCAGTTCTTC
NA,NA,TRBV2,TRBJ2-3,CASSEGSRGADTQYF,TGTGCCAGCAGTGAAGGATCGAGGGGCGCAGATACGCAGTATTTT
NA,NA,TRBV29-1,TRBJ2-7,CSVRVGADYEQYF,TGCAGCGTGAGGGTGGGGGCGGACTACGAGCAGTACTTC
NA,TRBD2,TRBV9,TRBJ2-3,CASSFSGRADTQYF,TGTGCCAGCAGCTTTAGCGGGAGGGCAGATACGCAGTATTTT
NA,TRBD1,TRBV19,TRBJ1-5,CASSQGQTSNQPQHF,TGTGCCAGTAGTCAGGGACAGACTAGCAATCAGCCCCAGCATTTT
NA,TRBD2,TRBV15,TRBJ2-3,CATSRGLLAGGRDTQYF,TGTGCCACCAGCAGAGGGTTACTAGCGGGAGGTCGAGATACGCAGTATTTT
NA,NA,TRBV19,TRBJ1-3,CASNTETGNTIYF,TGTGCCAGTAATACAGAAACGGGAAACACCATATATTTT
NA,NA,TRBV2,TRBJ1-2,CASSLLQGGGYTF,TGTGCCAGCAGTCTATTACAGGGAGGTGGATACACCTTC
NA,TRBD2,TRBV5-1,TRBJ2-7,CASSWTSGRLEQYF,TGCGCCAGCAGCTGGACTAGCGGGAGGTTGGAGCAGTACTTC
NA,NA,TRBV11-3,TRBJ2-1,CASSLGSSYNEQFF,TGTGCCAGCAGCTTGGGAAGCTCCTACAATGAGCAGTTCTTC
NA,NA,TRBV6-5,TRBJ2-1,CASSWSGAIYNEQFF,TGTGCCAGCAGTTGGAGTGGGGCCATCTACAATGAGCAGTTCTTC
NA,NA,TRBV18,TRBJ1-1,CASSLPGVRGTEAFF,TGTGCCAGCTCACTTCCAGGAGTTCGGGGCACTGAAGCTTTCTTT
NA,TRBD1,TRBV7-2,TRBJ2-7,CASTTAGTAYYEQYF,TGTGCCAGCACCACTGCCGGGACAGCCTACTACGAGCAGTACTTC
NA,NA,TRBV5-6,TRBJ1-2,CASSLSGSGYTF,TGTGCCAGCAGCTTGTCAGGGAGTGGCTACACCTTC
NA,NA,TRBV7-3,TRBJ2-1,CASSLGVAAVYEQFF,TGTGCCAGCAGCTTAGGTGTAGCTGCGGTATATGAGCAGTTCTTC
NA,TRBD1,TRBV28,TRBJ2-7,CATLPGTGAGSSYEQYF,TGTGCCACCCTCCCCGGGACAGGGGCCGGGAGCTCCTACGAGCAGTACTTC
NA,NA,TRBV11-2,TRBJ2-5,CASSLVRQVTRKETQYF,TGTGCCAGCAGCTTAGTCCGACAGGTTACTAGGAAAGAGACCCAGTACTTC
NA,TRBD1,TRBV5-4,TRBJ2-7,CASSLGGTGRYEQYF,TGTGCCAGCAGCTTGGGAGGGACAGGGAGGTACGAGCAGTACTTC
NA,NA,TRBV11-2,TRBJ2-5,CASSLRGTGETQYF,TGTGCCAGCAGCTTACGCGGGACTGGAGAGACCCAGTACTTC